Listed below are T cell receptor beta chains from one sample, sequenced in a study of shared clonotypes between healthy human individuals. Data came from immunoSEQ multiplex PCR; TCRdb stores just in-frame clones and leaves some out. The sample has about 2 million clones, roughly 95% seen once. The sequencing input was naive CD4+ T cells sorted from blood. These receptors originate from a man aged 18 to 29 in good health. Each CDR3 is given with its conserved first and last residue. A D gene is named only where the DNA matches it firmly. Only some rows state a clone size, as once, few, many or a class for expanded clones.

>12|-|TRBV5-1|TRBJ2-1|-
TGCGCCAGCAGCCGAACAGGTTATGAGCAGTTCTTC
CASSRTGYEQFF
>14|TRBD1|TRBV5-1|TRBJ2-2|-
TGCGCCAGCAGCACGGACAGGGGCCTCGGGGAGCTGTTTTTT
CASSTDRGLGELFF
>15|-|TRBV30|TRBJ1-6|-
TGTGCCTGGGTTGCCCAGACTGGAGCTAATTCACCCCTCCACTTT
CAWVAQTGANSPLHF
>14|-|TRBV28|TRBJ2-5|-
TGTGCCAGCAGTTCCCAGGGGGGACAAGAGACCCAGTACTTC
CASSSQGGQETQYF
>14|TRBD2|TRBV2|TRBJ2-3|once
TGTGCCACCCAGCGGGGGGAGAGCACAGATACGCAGTATTTT
CATQRGESTDTQYF
>15|-|TRBV5-1|TRBJ2-3|-
TGCGCCAGCAGCTTGGAGGCGGGGGCCACAGATACGCAGTATTTT
CASSLEAGATDTQYF
>15|TRBD1|TRBV5-6|TRBJ2-7|-
TGTGCCAGCAGCCTTGACAGGGGGCGCCTTGGAGAGCAGTACTTC
CASSLDRGRLGEQYF
>16|-|TRBV2|TRBJ2-1|once
TGTGCCAGCAGTGAATTGGCTGTAAGCTCCTACAATGAGCAGTTCTTC
CASSELAVSSYNEQFF
>13|-|TRBV30|TRBJ1-5|-
TGTGCCTGGAGCCCGGGGCCGGATCAGCCCCAGCATTTT
CAWSPGPDQPQHF
>15|-|TRBV10-3|TRBJ2-1|-
TGTGCCATCACCCGGGACTTCCCCCCCTACAATGAGCAGTTCTTC
CAITRDFPPYNEQFF
>12|-|TRBV10-3|TRBJ2-3|once
TGTGCCATCAGTGAAAAGTCAGATACGCAGTATTTT
CAISEKSDTQYF
>13|-|TRBV11-1|TRBJ2-1|-
TGTGCCAGCGGGGGGGCCGTCTACAATGAGCAGTTCTTC
CASGGAVYNEQFF
>14|-|TRBV5-1|TRBJ2-2|-
TGCGCCAGCAGCTTGGAAGGAGGCACCGGGGAGCTGTTTTTT
CASSLEGGTGELFF
>13|-|TRBV5-1|TRBJ2-5|-
TGCGCCAGCAGCTTGGATATAGCGGAGACCCAGTACTTC
CASSLDIAETQYF
>15|-|TRBV18|TRBJ1-1|-
TGTGCCAGCTCACCCGAGGTCGTAGTGAACACTGAAGCTTTCTTT
CASSPEVVVNTEAFF
>15|-|TRBV7-9|TRBJ2-7|-
TGTGCCAGCAGCTTAGGGCCGGGTTTGACCTACGAGCAGTACTTC
CASSLGPGLTYEQYF
>15|TRBD1|TRBV27|TRBJ2-7|few
TGTGCCAGCAGTCCCCTCGACAGGGGCAGGAACGAGCAGTACTTC
CASSPLDRGRNEQYF
>16|TRBD1|TRBV7-2|TRBJ1-2|-
TGTGCCAGCAGCTTAGCGCCTAGAGGACAGGGGGGTGGCTACACCTTC
CASSLAPRGQGGGYTF
>15|TRBD1|TRBV25-1|TRBJ1-1|-
TGTGCCAGCAGTGCGGGGACAGGGGCAGCCGGTGAAGCTTTCTTT
CASSAGTGAAGEAFF
>19|-|TRBV12-2|TRBJ1-5|-
TGTGCAAGTCGCTTCCATAACTCGCCCGCCTTCCTTAGCAATCAGCCCCAGCATTTT
CASRFHNSPAFLSNQPQHF
>14|TRBD2|TRBV19|TRBJ2-3|-
TGTGCCAGTAGTGTTAGCGGGAGCGCAGATACGCAGTATTTT
CASSVSGSADTQYF
>14|-|TRBV19|TRBJ1-5|-
TGTGCCAGTAGTAGGACACCTAGCAATCAGCCCCAGCATTTT
CASSRTPSNQPQHF
>14|TRBD1|TRBV28|TRBJ2-7|-
TGTGCCAGCAGGACTAGGACAGGGTCCGACGAGCAGTACTTC
CASRTRTGSDEQYF
>16|TRBD2|TRBV5-1|TRBJ2-7|-
TGCGCCAGCAGCTTACCCCAACTAGCGGGGACCTACGAGCAGTACTTC
CASSLPQLAGTYEQYF
>18|TRBD1|TRBV7-2|TRBJ2-1|-
TGTGCCAGCAGCTTAGCAAGGACAGGTAGTAGCTCCTACAATGAGCAGTTCTTC
CASSLARTGSSSYNEQFF
>15|-|TRBV5-1|TRBJ2-1|-
TGCGCCAGCTCCACCGGGACACCATCCTACAATGAGCAGTTCTTC
CASSTGTPSYNEQFF
>15|-|TRBV5-1|TRBJ2-2|-
TGCGCCAGCACCTTGGGAGGATTTAACACCGGGGAGCTGTTTTTT
CASTLGGFNTGELFF
>14|TRBD1|TRBV23-1|TRBJ2-7|-
TGCGCCAGCAGTCTGGGGACAGGGGCCTACGAGCAGTACTTC
CASSLGTGAYEQYF
>14|-|TRBV30|TRBJ2-7|-
TGTGCCTGGAGTGTACGGAGCGGATCCTACGAGCAGTACTTC
CAWSVRSGSYEQYF
>14|-|TRBV7-9|TRBJ2-2|-
TGTGCCAGCAGCGCCCCAACGAACACCGGGGAGCTGTTTTTT
CASSAPTNTGELFF
>15|-|TRBV6-6|TRBJ2-1|-
TGTGCCAGCAGTCCAACGGGCCAGCTGGGGAATGAGCAGTTCTTC
CASSPTGQLGNEQFF
>13|-|TRBV30|TRBJ2-1|-
TGTGCCTGGTGTCATCGTCACCAGGGCACGCAGTTCTTC
CAWCHRHQGTQFF
>18|-|TRBV4-3|TRBJ1-2|-
TGCGCCAGCAGCCAAGTGCGGGTCGGGCTAGGGGGTAACTATGGCTACACCTTC
CASSQVRVGLGGNYGYTF
>13|-|TRBV19|TRBJ1-2|-
TGTGCCAGTAGTGACGGGCCAAACTATGGCTACACCTTC
CASSDGPNYGYTF
>16|-|TRBV30|TRBJ1-6|-
TGTGCCTGGGGATACGACCGGGGGGGTAGGAATTCACCCCTCCACTTT
CAWGYDRGGRNSPLHF
>11|-|TRBV19|TRBJ2-7|few
TGTGCCACCAGTGCTGCCTACGAGCAGTACTTC
CATSAAYEQYF
>14|TRBD1|TRBV2|TRBJ1-6|-
TGTGCCAGCAGAGATACAGGGGATAATTCACCCCTCCACTTT
CASRDTGDNSPLHF
>15|TRBD1|TRBV6-6|TRBJ2-5|-
TGTGCCAGCAGTTCGGACAGGGGGCGGGGAGAGACCCAGTACTTC
CASSSDRGRGETQYF
>13|TRBD1|TRBV7-9|TRBJ2-7|once
TGTGCCAGCAGCTTAGTCTCAGGGGGCGAGCAGTACTTC
CASSLVSGGEQYF
>12|-|TRBV7-9|TRBJ1-2|-
TGTGCCAGCAGCTTAGTGGGGGATGGCTACACCTTC
CASSLVGDGYTF
>15|-|TRBV19|TRBJ2-6|once
TGTGCCAGTAGCCCCGGAGGCTCTGGGGCCAACGTCCTGACTTTC
CASSPGGSGANVLTF
>15|-|TRBV15|TRBJ2-7|-
TGTGCCACCAGCACGAGGGAGGTGGCCAGCTACGAGCAGTACTTC
CATSTREVASYEQYF